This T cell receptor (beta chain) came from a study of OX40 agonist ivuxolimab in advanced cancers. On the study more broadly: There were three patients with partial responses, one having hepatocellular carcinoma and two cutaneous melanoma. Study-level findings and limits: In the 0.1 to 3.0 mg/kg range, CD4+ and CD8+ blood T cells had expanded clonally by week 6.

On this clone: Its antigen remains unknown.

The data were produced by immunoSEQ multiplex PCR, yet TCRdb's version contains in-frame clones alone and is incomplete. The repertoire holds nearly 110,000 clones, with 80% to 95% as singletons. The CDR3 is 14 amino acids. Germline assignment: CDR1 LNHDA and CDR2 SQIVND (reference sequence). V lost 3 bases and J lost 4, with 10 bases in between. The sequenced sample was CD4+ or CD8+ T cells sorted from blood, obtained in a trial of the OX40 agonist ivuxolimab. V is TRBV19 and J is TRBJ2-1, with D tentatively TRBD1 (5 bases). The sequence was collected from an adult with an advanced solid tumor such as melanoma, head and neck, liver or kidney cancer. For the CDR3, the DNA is TGTGCCAGTAGTATGGCGACAGCTTACAATGAGCAGTTCTTC. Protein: CASSMATAYNEQFF.